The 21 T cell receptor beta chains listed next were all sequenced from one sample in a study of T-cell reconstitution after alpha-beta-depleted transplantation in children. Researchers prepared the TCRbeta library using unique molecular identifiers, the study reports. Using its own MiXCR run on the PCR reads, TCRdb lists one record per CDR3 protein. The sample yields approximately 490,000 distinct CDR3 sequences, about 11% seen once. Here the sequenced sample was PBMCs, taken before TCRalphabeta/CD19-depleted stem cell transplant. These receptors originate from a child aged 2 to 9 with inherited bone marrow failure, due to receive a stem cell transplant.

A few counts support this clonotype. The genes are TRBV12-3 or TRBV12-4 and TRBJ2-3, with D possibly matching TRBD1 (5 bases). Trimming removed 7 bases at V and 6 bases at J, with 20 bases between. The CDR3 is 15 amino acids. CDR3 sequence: CASTTPPARDDTQYF. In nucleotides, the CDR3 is TGTGCCAGCACCACCCCGCCGGCCAGGGATGATACGCAGTATTTT.

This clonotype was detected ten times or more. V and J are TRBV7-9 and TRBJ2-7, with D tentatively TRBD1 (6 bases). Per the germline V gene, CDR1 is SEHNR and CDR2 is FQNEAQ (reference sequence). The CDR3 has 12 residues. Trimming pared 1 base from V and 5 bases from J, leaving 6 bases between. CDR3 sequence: CASSLGTDEQYF. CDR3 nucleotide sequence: TGTGCCAGCAGCTTAGGGACAGACGAGCAGTACTTC.

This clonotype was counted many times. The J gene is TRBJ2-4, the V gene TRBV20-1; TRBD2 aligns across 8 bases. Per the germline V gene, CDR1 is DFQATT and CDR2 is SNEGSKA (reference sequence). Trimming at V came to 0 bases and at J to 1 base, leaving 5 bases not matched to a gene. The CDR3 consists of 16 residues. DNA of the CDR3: TGCAGTGCTAGAGATCCGTCTAGCGGGGCCAAAAACATTCAGTACTTC. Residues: CSARDPSSGAKNIQYF.

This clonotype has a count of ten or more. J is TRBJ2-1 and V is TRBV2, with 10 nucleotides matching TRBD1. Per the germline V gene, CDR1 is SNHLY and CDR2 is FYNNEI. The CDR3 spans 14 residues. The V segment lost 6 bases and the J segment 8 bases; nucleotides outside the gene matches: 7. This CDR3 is CASRWTGGMDEQFF. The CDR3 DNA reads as TGTGCCAGCAGATGGACAGGGGGAATGGATGAGCAGTTCTTC.

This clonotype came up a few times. The CDR3, as DNA: TGCGCCAGCAGCCGGGCCTATGGGGACAATCAGCCCCAGCATTTT. This encodes CASSRAYGDNQPQHF. The genes are TRBV4-1 and TRBJ1-5; D is unresolved. Per the germline V gene, CDR1 is MGHRA and CDR2 is YSYEKL. The ends were cut back, 4 bases at V and 3 bases at J, with 13 bases in the middle. The CDR3 totals 15 residues.

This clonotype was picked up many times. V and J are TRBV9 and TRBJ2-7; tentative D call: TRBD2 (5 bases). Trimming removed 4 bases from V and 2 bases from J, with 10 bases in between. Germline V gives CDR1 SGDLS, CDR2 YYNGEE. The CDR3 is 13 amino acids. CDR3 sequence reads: CASSSPGTYEQYF. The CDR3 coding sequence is TGTGCCAGCAGCTCCCCCGGGACCTACGAGCAGTACTTC.

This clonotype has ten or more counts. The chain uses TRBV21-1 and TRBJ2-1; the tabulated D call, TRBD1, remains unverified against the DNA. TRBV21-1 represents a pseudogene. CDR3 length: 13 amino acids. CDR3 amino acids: CASGDRGANEQFF. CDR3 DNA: TGTGCCAGCGGGGACAGGGGCGCCAATGAGCAGTTCTTC.

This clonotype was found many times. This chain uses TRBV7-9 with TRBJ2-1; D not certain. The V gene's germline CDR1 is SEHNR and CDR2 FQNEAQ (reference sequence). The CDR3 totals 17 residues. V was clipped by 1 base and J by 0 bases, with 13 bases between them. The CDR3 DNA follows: TGTGCCAGCAGCTTAGTCCTCCGGACCAGCTCCTACAATGAGCAGTTCTTC. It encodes CASSLVLRTSSYNEQFF.

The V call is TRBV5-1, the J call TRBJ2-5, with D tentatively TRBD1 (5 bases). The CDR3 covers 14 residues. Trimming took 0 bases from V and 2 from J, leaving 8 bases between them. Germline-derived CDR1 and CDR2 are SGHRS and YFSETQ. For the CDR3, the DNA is TGCGCCAGCAGCTTGGCGACAGAACAAGAGACCCAGTACTTC. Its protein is CASSLATEQETQYF.

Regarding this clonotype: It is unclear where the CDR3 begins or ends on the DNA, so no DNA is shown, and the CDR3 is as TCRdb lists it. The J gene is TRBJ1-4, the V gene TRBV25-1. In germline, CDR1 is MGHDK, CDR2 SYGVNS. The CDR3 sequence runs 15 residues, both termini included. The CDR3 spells CASSVGGARMKNCFF.

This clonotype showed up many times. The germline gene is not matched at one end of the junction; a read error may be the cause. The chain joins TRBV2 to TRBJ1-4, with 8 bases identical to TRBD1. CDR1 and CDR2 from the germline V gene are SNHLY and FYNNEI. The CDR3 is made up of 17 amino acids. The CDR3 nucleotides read TGTGCCAGCAGGGAAGGAGCAGCAGGGGGCGGAGGGGAAAAACTGTTTTTT. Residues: CASREGAAGGGGEKLFF.

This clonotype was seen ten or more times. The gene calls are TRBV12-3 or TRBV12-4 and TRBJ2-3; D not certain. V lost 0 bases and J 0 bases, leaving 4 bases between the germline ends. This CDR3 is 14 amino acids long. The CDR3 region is CASSLAFSTDTQYF. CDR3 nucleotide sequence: TGTGCCAGCAGTTTAGCCTTCAGCACAGATACGCAGTATTTT.

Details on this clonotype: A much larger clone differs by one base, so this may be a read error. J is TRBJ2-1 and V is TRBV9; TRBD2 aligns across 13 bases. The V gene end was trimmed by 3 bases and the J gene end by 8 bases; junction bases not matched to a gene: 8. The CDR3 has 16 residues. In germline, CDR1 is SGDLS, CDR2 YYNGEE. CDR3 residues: CASSEGLAGQSDEQFF. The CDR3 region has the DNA TGTGCCAGCAGCGAGGGACTAGCGGGACAGAGTGATGAGCAGTTCTTC. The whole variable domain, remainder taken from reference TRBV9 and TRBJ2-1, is DSGVTQTPKHLITATGQRVTLRCSPRSGDLSVYWYQQSLDQGLQFLIQYYNGEERAKGNILERFSAQQFPDLHSELNLSSLELGDSALYFCASSEGLAGQSDEQFFGPGTRLTVL.

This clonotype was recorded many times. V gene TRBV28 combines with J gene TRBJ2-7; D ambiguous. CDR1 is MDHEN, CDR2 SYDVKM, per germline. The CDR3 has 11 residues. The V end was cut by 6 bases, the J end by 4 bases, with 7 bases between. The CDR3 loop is CASSKFYEQYF. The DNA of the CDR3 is TGTGCCAGCAGCAAATTTTACGAGCAGTACTTC.

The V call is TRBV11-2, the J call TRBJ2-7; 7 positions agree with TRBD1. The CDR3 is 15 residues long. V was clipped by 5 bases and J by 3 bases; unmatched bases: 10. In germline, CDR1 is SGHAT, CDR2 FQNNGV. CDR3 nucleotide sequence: TGTGCCAGCAGCCTTCTCGGGACAGCGCACTACGAGCAGTACTTC. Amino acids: CASSLLGTAHYEQYF.

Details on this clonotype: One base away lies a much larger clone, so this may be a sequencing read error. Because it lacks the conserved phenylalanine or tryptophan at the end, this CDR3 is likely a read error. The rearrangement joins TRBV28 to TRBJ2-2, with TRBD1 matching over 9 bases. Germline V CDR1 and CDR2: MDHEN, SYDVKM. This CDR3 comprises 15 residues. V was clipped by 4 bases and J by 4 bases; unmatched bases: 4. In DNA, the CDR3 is TGTGCCAGCAGTTGGGACAGGGAGGGCACCGGGGAGCTGTTTGTT. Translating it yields CASSWDREGTGELFV.

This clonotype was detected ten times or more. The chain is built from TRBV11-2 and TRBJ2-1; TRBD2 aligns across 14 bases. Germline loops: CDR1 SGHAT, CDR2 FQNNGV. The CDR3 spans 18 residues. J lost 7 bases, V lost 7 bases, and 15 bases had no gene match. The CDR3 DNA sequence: TGTGCCAGCACCAACCATTTTAGACTAGCGGGAGGGCGAAATGAGCAGTTCTTC. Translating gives CASTNHFRLAGGRNEQFF.

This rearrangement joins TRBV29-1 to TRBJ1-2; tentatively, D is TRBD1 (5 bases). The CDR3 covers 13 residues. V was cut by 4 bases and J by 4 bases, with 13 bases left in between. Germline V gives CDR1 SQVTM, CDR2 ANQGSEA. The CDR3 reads CSVVKGPLYGYTF. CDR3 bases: TGCAGCGTTGTGAAGGGGCCGCTCTATGGCTACACCTTC.

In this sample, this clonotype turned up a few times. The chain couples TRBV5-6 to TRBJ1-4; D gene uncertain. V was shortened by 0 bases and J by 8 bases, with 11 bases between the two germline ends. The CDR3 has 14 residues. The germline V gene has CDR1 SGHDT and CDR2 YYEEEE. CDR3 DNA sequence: TGTGCCAGCAGCTTGGAGACCTTTAGAGAAAAACTGTTTTTT. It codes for CASSLETFREKLFF.

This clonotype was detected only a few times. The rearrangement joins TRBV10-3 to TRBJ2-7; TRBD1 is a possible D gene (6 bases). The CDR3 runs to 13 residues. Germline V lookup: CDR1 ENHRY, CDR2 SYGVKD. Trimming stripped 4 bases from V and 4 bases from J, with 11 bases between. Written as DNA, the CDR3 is TGTGCCATCAGTGCCTCAACAGGGTACGAGCAGTACTTC. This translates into CAISASTGYEQYF.

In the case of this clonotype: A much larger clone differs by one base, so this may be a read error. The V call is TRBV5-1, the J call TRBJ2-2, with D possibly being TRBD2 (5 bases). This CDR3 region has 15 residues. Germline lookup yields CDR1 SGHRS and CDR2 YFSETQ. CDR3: CATSLDGVNTGELFF. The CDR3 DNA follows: TGCGCCACCAGCTTGGACGGGGTTAACACCGGGGAGCTGTTTTTT.